This TCR beta chain was found in a study of shared clonotypes between healthy human individuals. Only in-frame clones appear in the TCRdb table, and some are missing; sequencing was by immunoSEQ multiplex PCR. Of 450,000 to 700,000 clones listed, about 95% are singletons. Selected positively for CCR7 and CD45RO-negative, naive CD8 cells excluded terminally differentiated effector memory CD45RA+ cells. Trimming removed 4 bases from V and 4 bases from J, with 24 bases in between. Germline CDR1 reads SGHNT; CDR2 reads YYREEE (reference sequence). The CDR3 is 18 residues long. The sequenced material came from naive CD8+ T cells sorted from blood. This TCR derives from a woman aged 30 to 39 in good health. The genes are TRBV5-4 and TRBJ2-1; the D gene could be TRBD1 or TRBD2 (6 bases each). The chain's CDR3 is CASSPGVGRGHGYNEQFF. As DNA, the CDR3 is TGTGCCAGCAGCCCCGGTGTGGGTCGGGGGCACGGGTACAATGAGCAGTTCTTC.